This T cell receptor (beta chain) was captured by sequencing in a study of T cell repertoires in breast cancer (dated by TCRdb to 2016 to 2017). About the full investigation: The study profiled tumors, lymph nodes and peripheral blood lymphocytes from breast cancer patients, plus peripheral blood from healthy control donors. The majority of the roughly 21 patient tumors analyzed for shared TCRs were ER+/PR+. The controls were nine healthy donors whose age range was similar to that of the patients. On average, about 540,000 sequences per sample and roughly 10 reads per input cell were obtained by sequencing. The study reasoned that TCRs shared between breast cancer patients would target shared antigens, given breast cancer's low mutational burden and rare common mutations. Tumors and tumor-involved lymph nodes were minced, digested with Liberase and DNase, and then passed through 70-um and 40-um filters. Tumor-free lymph nodes were processed without enzymatic digestion, and Ficoll was used to separate blood samples.

This clonotype was counted at least ten times. Its recognized antigen is unknown. No base-level quality is on record; no much larger clone is a single base apart. The germline V gene provides CDR1 MGHDK and CDR2 SYGVNS. From its cysteine to its phenylalanine, the CDR3 spans 13 amino acids. Only the CDR3 region is kept as DNA, spanning 39 bases read in frame from base 1. Cut back by 4 bases and 6 bases, the V and J ends lie 11 bases apart. The library was prepared using emulsion pairing. A second nested PCR with blocking oligos suppressed unpaired genes, then a third nested PCR added Illumina adaptors and barcodes. Between roughly 5,000 and 260,000 T cells, along with C-region, Stepout and V-region primers, were included in each emulsion RT-PCR master mix. The emulsions were generated using the Micellula Emulsion and Purification Kit, and the RT-PCR was run with Qiagen OneStep RT-PCR reagents. Pooled libraries were sequenced with paired-end 2 x 250 reads on an Illumina MiSeq. The study's own analysis went as follows. Read pairs were joined in Galaxy and clipped at the engineered overlap into separate alpha and beta files, and reads that were not clipped were discarded. Alpha-beta pairs were assigned with CompleteTCR, a MiTCR-based pipeline that links chains sharing read cluster identifiers using an R script. TCR sequences that were observed only once, about 1-3.4% of the total, were removed as potential sequencing errors. TCRdb's own reprocessing of the public reads used fastp at Q25 and MiXCR and kept productive beta chains. Here each entry gathers all rows of one CDR3 protein and keeps the most common genes and DNA. It is TCRdb's table, rather than the study itself, that gives the V and J calls and clone size. Present in this sample are nearly 40,000 distinct CDR3 sequences, less than 55% of which were seen just once. The ten top clones hold 55% to 75% of the sample.

To analyze paired alpha-beta TCRs of CD8+ T cells, the researchers used an expanded emulsion RT-PCR method with primers covering all TCR V genes. Before emulsion RT-PCR, CD8+ T cells were isolated using a CD8 positive selection kit and then incubated overnight in around 9.7 IU/mL IL-2. Overall study outcomes, separate from this receptor: Compared with tumor-free nodes, tumor-involved sentinel lymph nodes shared about fourfold more TCRs with matched tumor repertoires (around 7.7% versus 2%). Over 15 TCR pairs were shared across seven or more patient tumors and were rarely found in control blood, which suggested possible tumor specificity. Shared TCRs were encoded by various nucleotide sequences, which suggests selection and expansion based on antigen. Emulsion RT-PCR was regarded as qualitative rather than quantitative, because clone recovery was skewed by transcript abundance and primer differences. Discarding singleton TCRs and sampling only part of each tumor may have missed genuine antitumor clones. Shared TCRs showed TRBV7 predominance, possibly reflecting tumor recognition or mispriming bias from eight TRBV7 primers.

Sequencing was carried out using CD8+ T cells. This TCR came from a pool of human donors with breast cancer or a healthy control (not recorded which). The sequence links TRBV25-1 to TRBJ2-3; the D call could be TRBD1 or TRBD2, with each sharing 6 bases. CDR3 loop: CASSVGGADTQYF. The sequence in DNA is TGTGCCAGCAGTGTGGGGGGCGCGGATACGCAGTATTTT. This CDR3, with the reference TRBV25-1 and TRBJ2-3 proteins standing in past its ends, gives the full variable domain EADIYQTPRYLVIGTGKKITLECSQTMGHDKMYWYQQDPGMELHLIHYSYGVNSTEKGDLSSESTVSRIRTEHFPLTLESARPSHTSQYLCASSVGGADTQYFGPGTRLTVL.